A single sample gave rise to the 5 T cell receptor beta chains below, sequenced in a study of blood T cell repertoires in COVID-19. Profiling relied on immunoSEQ multiplex PCR, and the TCRdb table lists in-frame clones only, not all of them. The profile covers approximately 350,000 clones, with around 86% appearing a single time and approximately 5% taken by the ten largest. The source material was PBMCs or T cells enriched from blood (not recorded which). The receptors originated from a woman between 45 and 60 years old who had recovered from COVID-19.

CDR3: CASDQGPNSPLHF. CDR3 coding DNA: TGTGCCAGCGACCAGGGCCCGAATTCACCCCTCCACTTT. V usage is TRBV12-3 or TRBV12-4 and J usage is TRBJ1-6, with D possibly being TRBD1 (5 bases). V was clipped by 8 bases and J by 7 bases, with 12 bases between them. The CDR3 sequence is 13 residues long.

The V and J genes are TRBV9 and TRBJ1-3; a possible D gene is TRBD1 (5 bases). Germline assignment: CDR1 SGDLS and CDR2 YYNGEE. The CDR3 is made up of 16 amino acids. Trimming took 7 bases from V and 0 from J, leaving 17 bases between them. As DNA, the CDR3 is TGTGCCAGCTCCCCTATGGCAGGGCGCTCTGGAAACACCATATATTTT. The encoded protein is CASSPMAGRSGNTIYF.

The rearrangement links TRBV6-2 or TRBV6-3 to TRBJ2-1; TRBD2 agrees at 9 bases. V dropped 0 bases and J dropped 2; count of bases not matched to a gene: 5. This CDR3 is 17 amino acids long. CDR1 MNHEY and CDR2 SVGEGT come from the germline V gene. For the CDR3, the DNA is TGTGCCAGCAGTTACTCGACCCTAGCGGGACCCTACAATGAGCAGTTCTTC. Translation: CASSYSTLAGPYNEQFF.

The genes are TRBV5-4 and TRBJ1-2; D not certain. The V end was cut by 0 bases, the J end by 4 bases, with 7 bases between. Germline V gene data show CDR1 as SGHNT and CDR2 as YYREEE (reference sequence). CDR3 length equals 13 residues. The CDR3 spells CASSLGEAYGYTF. CDR3 nucleotide sequence: TGTGCCAGCAGCTTGGGAGAAGCCTATGGCTACACCTTC.

The J gene is TRBJ2-7, the V gene TRBV7-9; D gene unclear. CDR1 SEHNR and CDR2 FQNEAQ come from the germline V gene (reference sequence). The CDR3 length is 12 residues. V lost 4 bases to trimming and J lost 7 bases, with 11 bases between them. The CDR3 DNA reads TGTGCCAGCAGCTCAGCCGGGTGGGAGCAGTACTTC. This codes for CASSSAGWEQYF.